This T cell receptor (beta chain) came from a study of blood T cell repertoires in COVID-19. V lost 10 bases and J lost 4; bases outside the gene matches: 12. Looked up from germline, CDR1 is LNHDA and CDR2 is SQIVND (reference sequence). The CDR3 has 15 amino acids. The repertoire was sequenced with immunoSEQ multiplex PCR; TCRdb's copy has only in-frame clones and lacks some. Of about 190,000 clones listed, 78% are singletons. The V gene is TRBV19, the J gene TRBJ2-3, with 9 bases matching TRBD1. Sequencing was performed on peripheral blood. This TCR came from a woman older than 75 with active or convalescent COVID-19. CDR3 region: CATSGTGYKADTQYF. As DNA, the CDR3 is TGTGCCACTTCCGGGACAGGGTATAAGGCAGATACGCAGTATTTT.